The 16 T cell receptor beta chains given below trace back to one sample, sequenced in a study of T cell changes during pregnancy in multiple sclerosis. Sequencing used immunoSEQ multiplex PCR; TCRdb keeps in-frame clones, though not all of them. The sample includes under 55,000 clones, 85% to 95% seen only once; the top ten take around 0.73%. The source was CD4+ T cells from peripheral blood mononuclear cells, collected in the third trimester of pregnancy. These receptors all stem from a female donor with multiple sclerosis, enrolled in a pregnancy study.

The chain employs TRBV6-4 and TRBJ2-2; the D gene is possibly TRBD1 (5 bases). The CDR3 runs 13 residues. Per the germline V gene, CDR1 is MRHNA and CDR2 is SNTAGT. Trimming shortened V by 7 bases and J by 0 bases, and 6 bases separated the two germline ends. This chain's CDR3 is CASKGTNTGELFF. The DNA for the CDR3 is TGTGCCAGCAAGGGGACGAACACCGGGGAGCTGTTTTTT.

The chain uses TRBV5-4 and TRBJ1-2; no definite D call. Trimming cost V 2 bases and J 0 bases, with 8 bases left between them. The CDR3 contains 14 residues. CDR1 and CDR2 from the germline V gene are SGHNT and YYREEE (reference sequence). CDR3 DNA: TGTGCCAGCAGCTTCGGACTGGCTAACTATGGCTACACCTTC. Its translation is CASSFGLANYGYTF.

CDR3 region: CASSQDWARDRGRSTDTQYF. CDR3 nucleotides: TGCGCCAGCAGCCAAGATTGGGCCAGGGACAGGGGAAGGAGCACAGATACGCAGTATTTT. This sequence joins TRBV4-3 and TRBJ2-3; 10 nucleotides align to TRBD1. The germline V gene has CDR1 LGHNA and CDR2 YSLEER. The V gene end was trimmed by 0 bases and the J gene end by 0 bases; junction bases not matched to a gene: 12. The length of the CDR3 is 20 residues.

The V and J genes are TRBV5-6 and TRBJ2-3, with 8 bases aligning to TRBD1. Germline CDR1 and CDR2: SGHDT and YYEEEE. CDR3 length: 14 amino acids. V lost 4 bases, J lost 4 bases, and 5 bases stayed unmatched. The CDR3: CASSLGQGPDTQYF. CDR3 nucleotides: TGTGCCAGCAGCCTCGGACAGGGTCCAGATACGCAGTATTTT.

CDR3 nucleotides: TGCGCCAGCAGCCAAGGCACCACGCCTAGGGCCAAAAACATTCAGTACTTC. It translates to CASSQGTTPRAKNIQYF. The chain has TRBV4-1 and TRBJ2-4; D ambiguous. Trimming stripped 1 base from V and 1 base from J, with 14 bases between. The CDR3 covers 17 residues. CDR1 is MGHRA, CDR2 YSYEKL, per germline.

The rearrangement uses TRBV29-1 and TRBJ1-2; weak D call: TRBD1 (6 bases). The CDR3 is 17 residues long. Germline values: CDR1 SQVTM, CDR2 ANQGSEA. V was cut by 5 bases and J by 1 base, with 23 bases left in between. Here the CDR3 DNA reads TGCAGCGTTCCCAGGCGGGGGGCTAAGGGGATTAACTATGGCTACACCTTC. Amino acid sequence: CSVPRRGAKGINYGYTF.

This chain's CDR3 is CASSSTGPNQPQHF. The CDR3 DNA reads TGTGCCAGCAGCTCGACAGGCCCCAATCAGCCCCAGCATTTT. The chain combines TRBV7-6 with TRBJ1-5; tentatively, D is TRBD1 (6 bases). The CDR3 extends over 14 amino acids. Trimming took 4 bases from V and 3 from J, leaving 10 bases between them. Germline V gene data show CDR1 as SGHVS and CDR2 as FNYEAQ.

The chain joins TRBV6-8 to TRBJ2-7; a possible D gene is TRBD2 (7 bases). V was trimmed by 3 bases and J by 2 bases, leaving 20 bases between them. This CDR3 is built from 17 residues. The germline gives CDR1 MNHGY, CDR2 SAAAGT. The CDR3 nucleotides read TGTGCCAGCAGTTATTGGGGGGGGCAGGGTAAACCCTACGAGCAGTACTTC. Translation gives CASSYWGGQGKPYEQYF.

The chain employs TRBV27 and TRBJ1-4, with D unresolved. The V end was cut by 5 bases, the J end by 10 bases, with 20 bases between. The CDR3 has 15 amino acids. Germline V gene sequence: CDR1 MNHEY, CDR2 SMNVEV (reference sequence). The CDR3 reads CASSHQAGWAGKLFF. CDR3 DNA sequence: TGTGCCAGCAGTCACCAAGCGGGCTGGGCGGGAAAACTGTTTTTT. Based on the CDR3 plus reference TRBV27 and TRBJ1-4, the full variable domain is EAQVTQNPRYLITVTGKKLTVTCSQNMNHEYMSWYRQDPGLGLRQIYYSMNVEVTDKGDVPEGYKVSRKEKRNFPLILESPSPNQTSLYFCASSHQAGWAGKLFFGSGTQLSVL.

The chain couples TRBV9 to TRBJ2-7, with 9 bases that match TRBD1. Germline V gene data show CDR1 as SGDLS and CDR2 as YYNGEE. The CDR3 spans 18 residues. The junction had 12 bases not matched to a gene; V was cut back by 0 bases and J by 2 bases. The DNA for the CDR3 is TGTGCCAGCAGCGTAGCCGTCTCGGGACAGGGCTTTCCCTACGAGCAGTACTTC. It translates to CASSVAVSGQGFPYEQYF. Looking up the rest from reference TRBV9 and TRBJ2-7 gives the full variable domain: DSGVTQTPKHLITATGQRVTLRCSPRSGDLSVYWYQQSLDQGLQFLIQYYNGEERAKGNILERFSAQQFPDLHSELNLSSLELGDSALYFCASSVAVSGQGFPYEQYFGPGTRLTVT.

The chain employs TRBV29-1 and TRBJ1-2, with D possibly being TRBD1 (6 bases). Between the trimmed V and J ends, which lost 4 bases and 4 bases, there was a span of 16 bases. CDR3 size: 14 residues. In germline, CDR1 is SQVTM, CDR2 ANQGSEA. DNA of the CDR3: TGCAGCGTTGGAAGGGCGGGGGCGGGCTATGGCTACACCTTC. Translation gives CSVGRAGAGYGYTF.

V gene TRBV7-6 combines with J gene TRBJ2-7, with D possibly matching TRBD1 (5 bases). V lost 5 bases, J lost 1 base, and 12 bases lay in between. The CDR3 runs to 14 residues. Germline CDR1 is SGHVS and CDR2 is FNYEAQ. The chain's CDR3 is CASSRMQGSYEQYF. CDR3 sequence (DNA): TGTGCCAGCAGCCGTATGCAGGGATCCTACGAGCAGTACTTC.

The chain links TRBV5-5 to TRBJ2-2; 10 bases are shared with TRBD1. Trimming took 3 bases from V and 5 from J; bases not matched to a gene: 7. CDR3 length equals 16 residues. CDR1 and CDR2 (germline): SGHKS, YYEKEE (reference sequence). CDR3 region: CASSYAGTGVTGELFF. The CDR3 nucleotides read TGTGCCAGCAGCTACGCCGGGACAGGGGTAACCGGGGAGCTGTTTTTT.

The chain links TRBV5-6 to TRBJ1-5, with a weak D call TRBD1 (5 bases). This CDR3 spans 15 amino acids. The V gene's germline CDR1 is SGHDT and CDR2 YYEEEE. V was cut by 2 bases and J by 3 bases, with 12 bases left in between. CDR3 DNA sequence: TGTGCCAGCAGCTTACCAGGGAAGAACAATCAGCCCCAGCATTTT. Translation: CASSLPGKNNQPQHF.

V and J are TRBV27 and TRBJ1-2, with a possible D match to TRBD1 (5 bases). Germline V CDR1 and CDR2: MNHEY, SMNVEV (reference sequence). The CDR3 has 15 residues. The ends were cut back, 3 bases at V and 0 bases at J, with 11 bases in the middle. The DNA for the CDR3 is TGTGCCAGCAGTTTTGGGGGGAAGACTAACTATGGCTACACCTTC. This sequence encodes CASSFGGKTNYGYTF.

This clone has just one count. CDR3 amino acids: CASSPNQPQHF. CDR3 bases: TGTGCCAGCAGTCCGAATCAGCCCCAGCATTTT. This chain connects TRBV6-6 to TRBJ1-5; D not resolved. The CDR3 extends over 11 amino acids. Germline CDR1 and CDR2: MNHNY and SVGAGI (reference sequence). Trimming stripped 5 bases from V and 4 bases from J, with 3 bases between.